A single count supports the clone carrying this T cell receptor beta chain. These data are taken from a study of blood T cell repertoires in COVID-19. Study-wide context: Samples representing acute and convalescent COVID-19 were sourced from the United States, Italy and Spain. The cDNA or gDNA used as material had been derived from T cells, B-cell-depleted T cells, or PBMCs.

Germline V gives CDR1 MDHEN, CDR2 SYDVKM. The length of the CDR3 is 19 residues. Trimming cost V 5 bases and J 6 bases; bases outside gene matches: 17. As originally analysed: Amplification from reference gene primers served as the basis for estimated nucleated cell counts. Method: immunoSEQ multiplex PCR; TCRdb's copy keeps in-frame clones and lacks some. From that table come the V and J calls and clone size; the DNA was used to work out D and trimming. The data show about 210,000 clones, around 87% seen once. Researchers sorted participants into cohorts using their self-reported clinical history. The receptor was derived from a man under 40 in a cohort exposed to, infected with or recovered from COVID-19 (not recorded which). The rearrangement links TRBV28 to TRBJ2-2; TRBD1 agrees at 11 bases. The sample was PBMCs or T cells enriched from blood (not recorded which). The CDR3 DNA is TGTGCCAGCAGTGGAGGGGGCGGCGGGACAGGGGGTACCCCCGGGGAGCTGTTTTTT. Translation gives CASSGGGGGTGGTPGELFF.